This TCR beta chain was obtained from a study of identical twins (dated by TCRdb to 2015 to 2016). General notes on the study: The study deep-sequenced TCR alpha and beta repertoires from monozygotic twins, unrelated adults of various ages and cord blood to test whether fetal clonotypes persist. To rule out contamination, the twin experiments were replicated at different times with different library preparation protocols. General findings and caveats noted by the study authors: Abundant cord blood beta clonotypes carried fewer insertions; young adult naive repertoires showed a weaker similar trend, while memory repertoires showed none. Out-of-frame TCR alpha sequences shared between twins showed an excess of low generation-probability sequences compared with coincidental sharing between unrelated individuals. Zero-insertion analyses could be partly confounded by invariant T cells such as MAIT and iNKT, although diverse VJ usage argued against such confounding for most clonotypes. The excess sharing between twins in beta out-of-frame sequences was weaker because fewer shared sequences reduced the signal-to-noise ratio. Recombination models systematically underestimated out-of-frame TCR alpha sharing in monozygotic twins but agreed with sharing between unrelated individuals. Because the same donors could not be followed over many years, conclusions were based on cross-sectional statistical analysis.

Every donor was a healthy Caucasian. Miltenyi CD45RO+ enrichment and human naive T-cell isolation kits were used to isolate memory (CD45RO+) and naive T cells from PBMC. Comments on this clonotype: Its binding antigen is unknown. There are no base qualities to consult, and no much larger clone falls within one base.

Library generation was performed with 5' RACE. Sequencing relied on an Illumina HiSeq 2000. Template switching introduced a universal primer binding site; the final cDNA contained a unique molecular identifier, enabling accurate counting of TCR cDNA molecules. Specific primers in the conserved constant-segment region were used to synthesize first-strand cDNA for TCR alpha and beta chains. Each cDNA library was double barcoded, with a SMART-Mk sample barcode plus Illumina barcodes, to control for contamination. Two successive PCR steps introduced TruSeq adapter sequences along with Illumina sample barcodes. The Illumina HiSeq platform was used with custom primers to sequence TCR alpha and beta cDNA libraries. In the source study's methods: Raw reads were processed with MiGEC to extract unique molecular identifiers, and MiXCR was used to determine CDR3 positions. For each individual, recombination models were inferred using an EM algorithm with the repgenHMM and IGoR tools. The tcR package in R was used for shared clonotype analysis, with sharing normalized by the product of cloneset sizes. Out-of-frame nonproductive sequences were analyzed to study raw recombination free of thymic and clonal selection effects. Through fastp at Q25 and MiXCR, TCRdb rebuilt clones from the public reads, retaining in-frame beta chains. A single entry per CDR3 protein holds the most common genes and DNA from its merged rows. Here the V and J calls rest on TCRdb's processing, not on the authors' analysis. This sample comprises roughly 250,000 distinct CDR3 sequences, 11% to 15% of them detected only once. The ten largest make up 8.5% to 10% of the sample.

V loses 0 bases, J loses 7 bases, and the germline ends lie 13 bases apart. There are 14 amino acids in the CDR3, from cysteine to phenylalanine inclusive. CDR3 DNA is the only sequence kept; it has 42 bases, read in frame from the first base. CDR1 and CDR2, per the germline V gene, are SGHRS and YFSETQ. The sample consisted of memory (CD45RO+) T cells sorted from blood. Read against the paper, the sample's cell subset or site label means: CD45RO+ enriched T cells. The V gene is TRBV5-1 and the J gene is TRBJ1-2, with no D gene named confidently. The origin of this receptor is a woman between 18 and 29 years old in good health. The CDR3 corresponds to CASSLASGAFGYTF. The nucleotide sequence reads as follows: TGCGCCAGCAGCTTGGCCAGTGGCGCGTTTGGCTACACCTTC.